The 13 T cell receptor beta chains listed next were all sequenced from one sample in a study of technical replicates of blood from several donors. Produced via immunoSEQ multiplex PCR; TCRdb's table is partial and in-frame only. The data show some 99,000 clones, 95% seen once. The material sequenced was T cells isolated from PBMCs. The receptors stem from a human donor in good health.

This rearrangement joins TRBV9 to TRBJ2-7, with D possibly matching TRBD2 (6 bases). Trimming took off 5 bases at V and 3 bases at J, with 12 bases between the two ends. CDR1 and CDR2 from the germline V gene are SGDLS and YYNGEE. The CDR3 consists of 13 residues. The CDR3 region is CASSGGTGYEQYF. The CDR3 nucleotides are TGTGCCAGCAGTGGCGGGACGGGCTACGAGCAGTACTTC.

This clone was found once. The V and J genes are TRBV18 and TRBJ2-2; 7 nucleotides align to TRBD1. CDR3 length: 16 amino acids. V was clipped by 1 base and J by 5 bases; unmatched bases: 7. The germline V gene has CDR1 KGHSH and CDR2 LQKENI. The CDR3 DNA reads TGTGCCAGCTCACCACTGGAGACAGGGTGGACCGGGGAGCTGTTTTTT. This sequence encodes CASSPLETGWTGELFF. The full variable domain, its missing parts supplied by reference TRBV18 and TRBJ2-2, is NAGVMQNPRHLVRRRGQEARLRCSPMKGHSHVYWYRQLPEEGLKFMVYLQKENIIDESGMPKERFSAEFPKEGPSILRIQQVVRGDSAAYFCASSPLETGWTGELFFGEGSRLTVL.

This rearrangement joins TRBV5-1 to TRBJ2-3, with D tentatively TRBD1 (5 bases). Trimming stripped 0 bases from V and 5 bases from J, with 10 bases between. The germline V gene has CDR1 SGHRS and CDR2 YFSETQ. This CDR3 region has 14 residues. The CDR3 here is CASSLAQAEDTQYF. The CDR3 nucleotides are TGCGCCAGCAGCTTGGCACAGGCAGAAGATACGCAGTATTTT.

The chain recombines TRBV27 with TRBJ2-2, with D perhaps TRBD1 (6 bases). With 2 bases removed from V and 4 bases from J, the gap between germline ends came to 17 bases. Germline V gives CDR1 MNHEY, CDR2 SMNVEV (reference sequence). CDR3 length: 17 amino acids. CDR3 loop: CASSLDTGLRSTGELFF. The CDR3 nucleotides read TGTGCCAGCAGTTTAGACACAGGGCTCCGGAGCACCGGGGAGCTGTTTTTT.

This clone was found once. The chain joins TRBV28 to TRBJ1-1; 10 bases align to TRBD1. V gave up 3 bases and J gave up 0 bases; unmatched junction bases: 4. The CDR3 runs 16 residues. Germline lookup yields CDR1 MDHEN and CDR2 SYDVKM. In DNA form, the CDR3 reads TGTGCCAGCAGTTTCCGGACAGGGGGGATGAACACTGAAGCTTTCTTT. Residues: CASSFRTGGMNTEAFF.

This chain joins TRBV5-1 and TRBJ1-2; a possible D gene is TRBD1 (6 bases). V was clipped by 3 bases and J by 0 bases, with 6 bases between them. The V gene's germline CDR1 is SGHRS and CDR2 YFSETQ. This CDR3 is built from 13 residues. CDR3 bases: TGCGCCAGCAGCTCAGGGGCTAACTATGGCTACACCTTC. Its protein is CASSSGANYGYTF.

The chain links TRBV27 to TRBJ1-2; 9 nucleotides agree with TRBD1. The CDR3 spans 15 residues. Germline lookup yields CDR1 MNHEY and CDR2 SMNVEV (reference sequence). Germline trimming cut 5 bases from V and 4 bases from J; bases unmatched to any gene: 8. CDR3 DNA sequence: TGTGCCAGCAGTCCAGTTCTACAGGGGGCCTATGGCTACACCTTC. The encoded protein is CASSPVLQGAYGYTF.

The chain recombines TRBV6-1 with TRBJ1-3, with D unresolved. Germline loops: CDR1 MNHNS, CDR2 SASEGT. Trimming shortened V by 1 base and J by 0 bases, and 7 bases separated the two germline ends. This CDR3 is built from 15 residues. This CDR3 reads CASSEDSSSGNTIYF. CDR3 in DNA: TGTGCCAGCAGTGAAGACTCAAGCTCTGGAAACACCATATATTTT.

The chain joins TRBV9 to TRBJ2-7; 9 bases are a match to TRBD1. Trimming removed 0 bases from V and 4 bases from J; junction bases left unmatched: 5. This CDR3 comprises 15 residues. Germline CDR1 and CDR2: SGDLS and YYNGEE. The CDR3 region is CASSVGDRATYEQYF. CDR3 nucleotides: TGTGCCAGCAGCGTAGGGGACAGGGCAACTTACGAGCAGTACTTC.

The chain is built from TRBV2 and TRBJ2-3; possibly TRBD1 for D (5 bases). Trimming took off 5 bases at V and 2 bases at J, with 8 bases between the two ends. The germline gives CDR1 SNHLY, CDR2 FYNNEI. The CDR3 has 13 residues. The CDR3 nucleotides are TGTGCCAGCAGTATGACAGACACAGATACGCAGTATTTT. This translates into CASSMTDTDTQYF.

The V and J genes are TRBV6-5 and TRBJ1-4; the D gene is possibly TRBD1 (6 bases). This CDR3 region has 14 residues. Trimming took 4 bases from V and 4 from J, leaving 10 bases between them. From germline, CDR1 is MNHEY and CDR2 SVGAGI. In DNA form, the CDR3 reads TGTGCCAGCAGTTCCGGACAGAATAATGAAAAACTGTTTTTT. Amino acid sequence: CASSSGQNNEKLFF.

The chain links TRBV7-9 to TRBJ2-1; D remains ambiguous. Deletions cut 3 bases from V and 4 bases from J, with 7 bases between. This CDR3 comprises 13 residues. Germline V lookup: CDR1 SEHNR, CDR2 FQNEAQ (reference sequence). CDR3 protein: CASSFLDYNEQFF. In DNA, the CDR3 is TGTGCCAGCAGCTTCCTAGATTACAATGAGCAGTTCTTC.

This clone was detected once. The chain employs TRBV19 and TRBJ1-2, with unresolved D. CDR1 LNHDA and CDR2 SQIVND come from the germline V gene (reference sequence). The CDR3 sequence is 14 residues long. Trimming stripped 0 bases from V and 8 bases from J, with 13 bases between. The CDR3 loop is CASSIDLAGGGYTF. In nucleotides, the CDR3 is TGTGCCAGTAGTATAGACTTGGCAGGTGGAGGCTACACCTTC.